The next 19 T cell receptor beta chains were all read from a single sample in a study of cytomegalovirus exposure and HLA in healthy donors. Use of 60 Vbeta and 13 Jbeta primers characterized the PCR. Some clones are missing from TCRdb's copy, which holds only in-frame ones; the method was immunoSEQ multiplex PCR. Here the sample spans around 150,000 clones, more than 70% being singletons. The sequencing sample was made of PBMCs. These receptors were obtained from a male donor in good health and CMV-seropositive.

The J gene is TRBJ1-2, the V gene TRBV11-2; D is unclear. V was clipped by 7 bases and J by 7 bases, with 13 bases between them. This CDR3 spans 12 amino acids. Germline V lookup: CDR1 SGHAT, CDR2 FQNNGV. The CDR3 DNA is TGTGCCAGCATGACCCCCCGGGGTGGCTACACCTTC. This translates into CASMTPRGGYTF.

The chain couples TRBV5-1 to TRBJ2-3; a possible D gene is TRBD2 (6 bases). CDR1 is SGHRS, CDR2 YFSETQ, per germline. This CDR3 has 13 amino acids. V was pared by 2 bases and J by 5 bases, with 9 bases between. The CDR3 coding sequence is TGCGCCAGCAGCTTAGAAGCGGGAGATACGCAGTATTTT. This translates into CASSLEAGDTQYF.

The V and J genes are TRBV5-6 and TRBJ2-3, with 12 bases fitting TRBD2. The CDR3 covers 17 residues. Trimming took 2 bases from V and 0 from J; bases not matched to a gene: 4. The germline CDR1 and CDR2 sequences are SGHDT and YYEEEE. DNA of the CDR3: TGTGCCAGCAGCTTTTTAGGGACTAGCGGGAGCACAGATACGCAGTATTTT. This sequence encodes CASSFLGTSGSTDTQYF. Variable domain in full (rest from reference TRBV5-6 and TRBJ2-3): DAGVTQSPTHLIKTRGQQVTLRCSPKSGHDTVSWYQQALGQGPQFIFQYYEEEERQRGNFPDRFSGHQFPNYSSELNVNALLLGDSALYLCASSFLGTSGSTDTQYFGPGTRLTVL.

The rearrangement joins TRBV4-1 to TRBJ2-1, with 7 bases that match TRBD1. V gave up 0 bases and J gave up 8 bases; unmatched junction bases: 10. Germline CDR1 reads MGHRA; CDR2 reads YSYEKL. The length of the CDR3 is 16 residues. DNA of the CDR3: TGCGCCAGCAGCCAAGATCGACAGGGCCTGGGGGATGAGCAGTTCTTC. It yields the protein CASSQDRQGLGDEQFF.

The chain has TRBV11-3 and TRBJ2-1; TRBD2 matches 9 bases. V dropped 3 bases and J dropped 2; count of bases not matched to a gene: 2. The CDR3 consists of 15 residues. Germline-derived CDR1 and CDR2 are SGHNT and YENEEA. CDR3 nucleotides: TGTGCCAGCAGCTTCGGACTAGCGACCTACAATGAGCAGTTCTTC. Translation: CASSFGLATYNEQFF. The entire variable domain, with the rest obtained from reference TRBV11-3 and TRBJ2-1, is as follows: EAGVVQSPRYKIIEKKQPVAFWCNPISGHNTLYWYLQNLGQGPELLIRYENEEAVDDSQLPKDRFSAERLKGVDSTLKIQPAELGDSAVYLCASSFGLATYNEQFFGPGTRLTVL.

As for this clone: The junction departs from the called germline gene at one end, perhaps through a read error. This CDR3 is CSSSWGTGEAFF. In DNA form, the CDR3 reads TGTTCCAGCAGCTGGGGGACAGGTGAAGCTTTCTTT. V is TRBV7-9 and J is TRBJ1-1, with TRBD1 matching over 8 bases. The CDR3 consists of 12 residues. CDR1 SEHNR and CDR2 FQNEAQ come from the germline V gene (reference sequence).

V usage is TRBV19 and J usage is TRBJ2-7; TRBD2 matches 12 bases. V shed 5 bases, J shed 7 bases, and the junction held 6 bases outside the gene matches. From germline, CDR1 is LNHDA and CDR2 SQIVND (reference sequence). The CDR3 covers 14 residues. CDR3 loop: CASSPRTSGTEQYF. Written as DNA, the CDR3 is TGTGCCAGTAGTCCCCGGACTAGCGGGACAGAGCAGTACTTC.

The J gene is TRBJ2-1, the V gene TRBV19; TRBD1 matches at 9 bases. CDR3 length equals 14 residues. The V gene's germline CDR1 is LNHDA and CDR2 SQIVND (reference sequence). Trimming at V came to 5 bases and at J to 7 bases, leaving 6 bases not matched to a gene. The DNA for the CDR3 is TGTGCCAGTAGTCGCGGGACAGGGTGGAATGAGCAGTTCTTC. Amino acids: CASSRGTGWNEQFF.

CDR3 region: CASSQDLPVLGGGGYGYTF. CDR3 nucleotide sequence: TGCGCCAGCAGCCAAGACCTACCCGTTCTGGGCGGCGGGGGCTATGGCTACACCTTC. This chain joins TRBV4-3 and TRBJ1-2; TRBD1 might be the D (5 bases). Germline CDR1 LGHNA, CDR2 YSLEER. Trimming cost V 0 bases and J 4 bases, with 24 bases left between them. The CDR3 is 19 residues long.

V gene TRBV4-1 combines with J gene TRBJ2-5; 7 bases fit TRBD2. The CDR3 is made up of 18 amino acids. CDR1 MGHRA and CDR2 YSYEKL come from the germline V gene. V shed 1 base, J shed 2 bases, and the junction held 13 bases outside the gene matches. The CDR3 bases are TGCGCCAGCAGCCAAGGATGGGGTAGCGGGTCTTCGCAAGAGACCCAGTACTTC. Its translation: CASSQGWGSGSSQETQYF.

The chain carries TRBV5-1 and TRBJ2-5; D is possibly TRBD1 (6 bases). Germline values: CDR1 SGHRS, CDR2 YFSETQ. CDR3 length: 14 residues. V was clipped by 2 bases and J by 2 bases, with 10 bases between them. CDR3 nucleotide sequence: TGCGCCAGCAGCTTTGGGGGCGCGCAAGAGACCCAGTACTTC. Translation: CASSFGGAQETQYF.

The rearrangement links TRBV7-8 to TRBJ1-6, with TRBD1 as a possible D gene (6 bases). This CDR3 is built from 14 residues. V dropped 7 bases and J dropped 9 bases, with 16 bases sitting between them. Germline V gene data show CDR1 as SGHVS and CDR2 as FQNEAQ. The CDR3 coding sequence is TGTGCCAGCACCCTAGGGGGGGGGCCTTCACCCCTCCACTTT. Protein product: CASTLGGGPSPLHF.

This sequence joins TRBV4-3 and TRBJ2-1, with D possibly being TRBD2 (5 bases). The CDR3 length is 14 residues. Trimming pared 2 bases from V and 4 bases from J, leaving 9 bases between. Germline V lookup: CDR1 LGHNA, CDR2 YSLEER. CDR3 nucleotides: TGCGCCAGCAGCCAAAGGAGAGGGTACAATGAGCAGTTCTTC. It specifies CASSQRRGYNEQFF.

As concerns this clone: The germline gene is not matched at one end of the junction; a read error may be the cause. The chain is built from TRBV7-9 and TRBJ2-4; TRBD1 agrees at 9 bases. Germline CDR1 is SEHNR and CDR2 is FQNEAQ (reference sequence). This CDR3 is built from 16 residues. Here the CDR3 DNA reads TGTTCCAGCAGCCTATCGGGACAGGGATCCAAAAACATTCAGTACTTC. Protein sequence: CSSSLSGQGSKNIQYF.

The chain uses TRBV4-1 and TRBJ2-3; 7 nucleotides line up with TRBD2. The V gene's germline CDR1 is MGHRA and CDR2 YSYEKL. With 2 bases clipped from V and 6 bases from J, the junction kept 17 bases outside the gene matches. The CDR3 consists of 18 residues. The DNA of the CDR3 is TGCGCCAGCAGCCAAAAGACGATCAGCGGGGATCATCAGGATACGCAGTATTTT. It yields the protein CASSQKTISGDHQDTQYF.

About this clone itself: The same CDR3 also results from other DNA sequences found in this sample. The V and J genes are TRBV28 and TRBJ1-5; 11 nucleotides line up with TRBD1. J lost 8 bases, V lost 6 bases, and 12 bases had no gene match. Germline assignment: CDR1 MDHEN and CDR2 SYDVKM. CDR3 length: 16 residues. The CDR3 DNA follows: TGTGCCAGCAGCCCCGGCGGGACAGGGGGGGATGAGCCCCAGCATTTT. It translates to CASSPGGTGGDEPQHF. The complete variable domain, with remaining parts taken from reference TRBV28 and TRBJ1-5, reads DVKVTQSSRYLVKRTGEKVFLECVQDMDHENMFWYRQDPGLGLRLIYFSYDVKMKEKGDIPEGYSVSREKKERFSLILESASTNQTSMYLCASSPGGTGGDEPQHFGDGTRLSIL.

V usage is TRBV12-5 and J usage is TRBJ1-5; TRBD1 aligns across 7 bases. Germline trimming cut 1 base from V and 2 bases from J; bases unmatched to any gene: 5. Germline V gives CDR1 LGHNT, CDR2 FRNRAP. This CDR3 contains 16 residues. CDR3 protein: CASGLGQGDGNQPQHF. The CDR3 region has the DNA TGTGCTAGTGGTTTGGGACAGGGTGATGGCAATCAGCCCCAGCATTTT. Combining the CDR3 with reference TRBV12-5 and TRBJ1-5 gives the whole variable domain DARVTQTPRHKVTEMGQEVTMRCQPILGHNTVFWYRQTMMQGLELLAYFRNRAPLDDSGMPKDRFSAEMPDATLATLKIQPSEPRDSAVYFCASGLGQGDGNQPQHFGDGTRLSIL.

Here the CDR3 reads CASSVEAVMMNTEAFF. The CDR3 DNA reads as TGTGCCAGCAGCGTAGAGGCGGTAATGATGAACACTGAAGCTTTCTTT. This sequence joins TRBV9 and TRBJ1-1; D unresolved. The length of the CDR3 is 16 residues. Per germline, CDR1 SGDLS and CDR2 YYNGEE. V lost 0 bases, J lost 0 bases, and 12 bases lay in between.

The chain has TRBV10-3 and TRBJ1-2; no definite D call. The V end lost 0 bases, the J end lost 5 bases, and 7 bases lay between the germline ends. CDR1 ENHRY and CDR2 SYGVKD come from the germline V gene. The CDR3 covers 13 residues. Written as DNA, the CDR3 is TGTGCCATCAGTGAGTCGGCCCTTTATGGCTACACCTTC. The encoded protein is CAISESALYGYTF.